The rows below give T cell receptor beta chains drawn from one sample of a study of CD8+CD57+ T cells in acquired aplastic anemia. MiXCR, run by TCRdb on the reads, gives a single entry per CDR3 protein. The sample records about 250,000 distinct CDR3 sequences, around half being singletons. The sequenced sample was sorted CD4+, CD8+, or CD8+CD57+ T cells (not recorded which) from PBMCs. The receptors derive from a human donor with aplastic anemia. Both conserved end residues are trimmed from each CDR3. Fields, in order: CDR3 length, V gene, CDR3 protein.

cdr3_length: 10; v_call: TRBV4-1; cdr3_aa: ASSQDLETQY
cdr3_length: 10; v_call: TRBV20-1; cdr3_aa: SASELQETQY
cdr3_length: 14; v_call: TRBV4-1; cdr3_aa: ASSYKPPSGTYEQY
cdr3_length: 14; v_call: TRBV4-3; cdr3_aa: ASSLRGERGPSPLH
cdr3_length: 12; v_call: TRBV2; cdr3_aa: ASVKGAEWTEAF
cdr3_length: 13; v_call: TRBV19; cdr3_aa: ATRDRGLENTEAF
cdr3_length: 12; v_call: TRBV6-1; cdr3_aa: ASTGQGPAYEQY
cdr3_length: 13; v_call: TRBV12-3/TRBV12-4; cdr3_aa: ASSEEQGALDTQY
cdr3_length: 11; v_call: TRBV2; cdr3_aa: ASRGQINYGYT
cdr3_length: 17; v_call: TRBV11-2; cdr3_aa: ASSSYPRSGVENTGELF
cdr3_length: 13; v_call: TRBV5-1; cdr3_aa: ASSLSPDSTDTQY
cdr3_length: 12; v_call: TRBV15; cdr3_aa: ATSVDRGNQPQH
cdr3_length: 11; v_call: TRBV6-1; cdr3_aa: ASRGTDNQPQH
cdr3_length: 12; v_call: TRBV24-1; cdr3_aa: ATSDQALTDTQY